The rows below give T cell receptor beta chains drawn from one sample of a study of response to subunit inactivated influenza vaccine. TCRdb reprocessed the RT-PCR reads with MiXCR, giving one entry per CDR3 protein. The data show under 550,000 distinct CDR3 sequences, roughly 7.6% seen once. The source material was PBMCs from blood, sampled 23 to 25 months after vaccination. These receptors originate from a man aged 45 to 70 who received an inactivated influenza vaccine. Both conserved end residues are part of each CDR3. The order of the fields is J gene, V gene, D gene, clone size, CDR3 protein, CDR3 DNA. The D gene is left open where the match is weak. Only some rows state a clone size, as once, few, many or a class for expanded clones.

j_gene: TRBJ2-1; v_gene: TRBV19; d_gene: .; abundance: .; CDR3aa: CASSQVTNEQFF; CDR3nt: TGTGCCAGTAGTCAGGTCACCAATGAGCAGTTCTTC
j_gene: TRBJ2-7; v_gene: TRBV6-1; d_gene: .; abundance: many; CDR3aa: CASSEPRTEHSYEQYF; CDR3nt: TGTGCCAGCAGTGAACCCAGGACTGAACACTCCTACGAGCAGTACTTC
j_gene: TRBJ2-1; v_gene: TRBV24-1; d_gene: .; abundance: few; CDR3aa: CATSGGRYFSYNEQFF; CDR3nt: TGTGCCACCAGCGGAGGACGGTATTTTTCCTACAATGAGCAGTTCTTC
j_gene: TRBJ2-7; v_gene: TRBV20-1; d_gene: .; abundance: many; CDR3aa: CSARDRERPSSYEQYF; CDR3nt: TGCAGTGCTAGAGATCGGGAGAGGCCTAGCTCCTACGAGCAGTACTTC
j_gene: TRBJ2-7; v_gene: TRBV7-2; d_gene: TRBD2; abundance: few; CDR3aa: CASSSTSGNYEQYF; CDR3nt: TGTGCCAGCAGCTCTACTAGCGGCAACTACGAGCAGTACTTC
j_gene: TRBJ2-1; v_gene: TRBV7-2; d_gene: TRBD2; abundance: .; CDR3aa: CASSLVPGLARNEQFF; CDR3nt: TGTGCCAGCAGCTTAGTTCCGGGACTAGCGAGGAATGAGCAGTTCTTC
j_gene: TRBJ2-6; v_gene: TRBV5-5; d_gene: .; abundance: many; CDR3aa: CASSRTTGANVLTF; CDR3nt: TGTGCCAGCAGCCGGACAACTGGGGCCAACGTCCTGACTTTC
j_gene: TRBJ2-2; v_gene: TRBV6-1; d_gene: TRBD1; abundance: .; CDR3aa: CASNAQGEPNTGELFF; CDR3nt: TGTGCCAGCAACGCCCAGGGGGAGCCTAACACCGGGGAGCTGTTTTTT
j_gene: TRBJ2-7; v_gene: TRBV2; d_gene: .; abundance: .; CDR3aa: CASSEYIGSYEQYF; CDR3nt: TGTGCCAGCAGTGAATATATCGGCTCCTACGAGCAGTACTTC
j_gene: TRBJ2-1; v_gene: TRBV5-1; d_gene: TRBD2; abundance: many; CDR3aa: CASSSSGRAEQFF; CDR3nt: TGCGCCAGCAGCAGTAGCGGGAGGGCTGAGCAGTTCTTC
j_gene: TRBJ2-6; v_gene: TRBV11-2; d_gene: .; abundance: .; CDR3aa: CASSLAGTNVLTF; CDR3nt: TGTGCCAGCAGCTTAGCAGGTACCAACGTCCTGACTTTC
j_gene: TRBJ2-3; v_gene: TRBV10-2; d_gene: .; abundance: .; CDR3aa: CASTPGLEDTQYF; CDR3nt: TGCGCCAGCACTCCGGGTCTCGAGGATACGCAGTATTTT
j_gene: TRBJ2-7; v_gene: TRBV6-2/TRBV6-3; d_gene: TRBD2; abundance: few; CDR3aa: CASLGLATYEQYF; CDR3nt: TGTGCCAGCCTCGGACTAGCAACGTACGAGCAGTACTTC
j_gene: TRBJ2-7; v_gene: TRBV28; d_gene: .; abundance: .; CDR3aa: CASSGRDASEQYF; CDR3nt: TGTGCCAGCAGTGGCCGGGACGCCTCCGAGCAGTACTTC
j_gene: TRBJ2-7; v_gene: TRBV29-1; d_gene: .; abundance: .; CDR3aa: CSVLRQGPRGEQYF; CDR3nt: TGCAGCGTACTCCGACAGGGGCCGCGGGGGGAGCAGTACTTC
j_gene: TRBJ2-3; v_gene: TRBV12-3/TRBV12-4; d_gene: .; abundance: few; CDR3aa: CASSFPSRVRVGDTQYF; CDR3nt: TGTGCCAGCAGTTTTCCGTCCCGGGTCAGGGTGGGAGATACGCAGTATTTT
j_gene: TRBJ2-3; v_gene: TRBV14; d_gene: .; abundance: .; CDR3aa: CARSQQGMSTDTQYF; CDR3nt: TGTGCCAGGAGCCAACAGGGAATGAGCACAGACACGCAGTATTTT
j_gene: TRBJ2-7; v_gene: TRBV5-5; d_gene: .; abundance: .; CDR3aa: CASSRAIYEQYF; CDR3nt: TGTGCCAGCAGCCGCGCAATCTACGAGCAGTACTTC
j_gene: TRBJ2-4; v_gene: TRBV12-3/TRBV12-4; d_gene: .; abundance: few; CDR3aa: CASSFGSHYGAAKNIQYF; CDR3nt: TGTGCCAGCAGTTTTGGGAGTCACTATGGGGCGGCCAAAAACATTCAGTACTTC
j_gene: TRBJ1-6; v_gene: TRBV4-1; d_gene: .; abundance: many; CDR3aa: CASSQDLTHLNSPLHF; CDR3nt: TGCGCCAGCAGCCAAGATCTTACCCACCTTAATTCACCCCTCCACTTT
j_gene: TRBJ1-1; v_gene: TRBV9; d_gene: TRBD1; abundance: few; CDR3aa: CASSGDSAEAFF; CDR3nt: TGTGCCAGCAGCGGGGACAGCGCTGAAGCTTTCTTT
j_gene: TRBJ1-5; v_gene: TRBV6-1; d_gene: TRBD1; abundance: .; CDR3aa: CASSEDRAGNQPQHF; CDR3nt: TGTGCCAGCAGCGAAGACAGGGCTGGCAATCAGCCCCAGCATTTT
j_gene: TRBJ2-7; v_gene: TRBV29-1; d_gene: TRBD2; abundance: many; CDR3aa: CSVVTSGSADEQYF; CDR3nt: TGCAGCGTTGTAACTAGCGGGAGTGCGGACGAGCAGTACTTC
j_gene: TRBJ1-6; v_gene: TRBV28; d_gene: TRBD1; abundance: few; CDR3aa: CASSLLRTGGGGLSSPLHF; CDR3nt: TGTGCCAGCAGTTTACTAAGGACAGGGGGCGGTGGGCTCAGTTCACCCCTCCACTTT
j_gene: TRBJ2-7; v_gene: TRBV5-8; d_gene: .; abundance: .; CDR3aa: CASSLVVHEQYF; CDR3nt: TGTGCCAGCAGCCTTGTGGTCCACGAGCAGTACTTC
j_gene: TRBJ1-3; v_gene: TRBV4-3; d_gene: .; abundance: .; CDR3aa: CASSQALRNTIYF; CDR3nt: TGCGCCAGCAGCCAGGCCCTCAGAAACACCATATATTTT
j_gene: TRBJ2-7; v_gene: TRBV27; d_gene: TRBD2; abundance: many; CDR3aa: CASSSGGIRSEQYF; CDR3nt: TGTGCCAGCTCTAGCGGGGGAATCCGGAGCGAGCAGTACTTC
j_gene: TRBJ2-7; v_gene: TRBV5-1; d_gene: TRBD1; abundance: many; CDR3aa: CASSTRQGAYEQYF; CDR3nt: TGCGCCAGCAGCACCCGACAGGGTGCCTACGAGCAGTACTTC
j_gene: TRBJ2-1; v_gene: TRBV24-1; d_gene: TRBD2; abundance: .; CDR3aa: CATSPPSGNNEQFF; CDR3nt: TGTGCCACCAGTCCGCCTAGCGGAAACAATGAGCAGTTCTTC